The 30 T cell receptor beta chains reported below all come from one sample, sequenced in a study of shared clonotypes between healthy human individuals. Profiling relied on immunoSEQ multiplex PCR, and the TCRdb table lists in-frame clones only, not all of them. The table includes 400,000 or so clones, about 96% detected once. Sequencing was performed on memory CD8+ T cells sorted from blood. The subset was: CD45RO+ cells pooled with CCR7-negative TemRA cells. The receptors shown here come from a man younger than 40 in good health.

This chain connects TRBV27 to TRBJ1-4; no firm D call. Germline V lookup: CDR1 MNHEY, CDR2 SMNVEV (reference sequence). The CDR3 runs 16 residues. V lost 2 bases and J lost 3, with 13 bases in between. The CDR3 DNA sequence: TGTGCCAGCAGTTTAGGTGCAGGATTTGCTAATGAAAAACTGTTTTTT. It encodes CASSLGAGFANEKLFF.

The chain couples TRBV6-1 to TRBJ1-5; 9 nucleotides agree with TRBD1. CDR3 length equals 15 residues. CDR1 is MNHNS and CDR2 is SASEGT in the germline V gene. Unmatched junction bases numbered 2, after V lost 1 base and J lost 4 bases. CDR3: CASSEGTGVNQPQHF. CDR3 DNA: TGTGCCAGCAGTGAAGGGACAGGGGTAAATCAGCCCCAGCATTTT.

Only one count was recorded for this clone. This CDR3 is CASTSGRAGDTQYF. DNA for the CDR3: TGTGCCAGTACTAGCGGGAGGGCGGGAGATACGCAGTATTTT. V gene TRBV6-1 combines with J gene TRBJ2-3; 13 nucleotides match TRBD2. The CDR3 is made up of 14 amino acids. Germline V gives CDR1 MNHNS, CDR2 SASEGT. The V gene end was trimmed by 9 bases and the J gene end by 5 bases; junction bases not matched to a gene: 5.

V gene TRBV6-5 combines with J gene TRBJ1-3; D unresolved. This CDR3 is 14 amino acids long. The V gene lost 0 bases and the J gene lost 3 bases, with 6 bases spanning the gap. CDR1 is MNHEY, CDR2 SVGAGI, per germline. CDR3 loop: CASSYSGFGNTIYF. In nucleotides, the CDR3 is TGTGCCAGCAGTTACTCAGGGTTTGGAAACACCATATATTTT.

The chain has TRBV11-2 and TRBJ2-3, with TRBD2 matching 11 bases. There are 19 residues in the CDR3. Germline lookup yields CDR1 SGHAT and CDR2 FQNNGV. The junction had 12 bases not matched to a gene; V was cut back by 0 bases and J by 4 bases. This CDR3 is CASSLEMVLAGGGADTQYF. The CDR3, as DNA: TGTGCCAGCAGCTTAGAAATGGTGCTAGCGGGAGGAGGGGCAGATACGCAGTATTTT.

The chain carries TRBV18 and TRBJ2-1; no clear D. Germline V gene sequence: CDR1 KGHSH, CDR2 LQKENI. V lost 3 bases to trimming and J lost 7 bases, with 13 bases between them. This CDR3 comprises 14 residues. CDR3 DNA sequence: TGTGCCAGCTCACCTTATGTCTTAGGGAATGAGCAGTTCTTC. It specifies CASSPYVLGNEQFF.

This chain joins TRBV6-6 and TRBJ1-4; D unclear. Germline values: CDR1 MNHNY, CDR2 SVGAGI (reference sequence). The CDR3 contains 16 residues. Deletions cut 2 bases from V and 4 bases from J, with 14 bases between. Written as DNA, the CDR3 is TGTGCCAGCAGTTACGAAAGAGCTACCCTTAATGAAAAACTGTTTTTT. Its translation: CASSYERATLNEKLFF.

The rearrangement links TRBV5-1 to TRBJ1-6; weak D call: TRBD1 (5 bases). V was clipped by 4 bases and J by 2 bases, with 16 bases between them. The CDR3 spans 17 residues. Germline CDR1 is SGHRS and CDR2 is YFSETQ. CDR3 bases: TGCGCCAGCAGCCCGTGGGGACCCACCGCCTATAATTCACCCCTCCACTTT. Protein: CASSPWGPTAYNSPLHF. The full variable domain, its missing parts supplied by reference TRBV5-1 and TRBJ1-6, is KAGVTQTPRYLIKTRGQQVTLSCSPISGHRSVSWYQQTPGQGLQFLFEYFSETQRNKGNFPGRFSGRQFSNSRSEMNVSTLELGDSALYLCASSPWGPTAYNSPLHFGNGTRLTVT.

The chain uses TRBV30 and TRBJ2-5; 13 positions agree with TRBD2. CDR3 length equals 18 residues. The junction had 12 bases not matched to a gene; V was cut back by 0 bases and J by 5 bases. From germline, CDR1 is GTSNPN and CDR2 SVGIG (reference sequence). The CDR3 here is CAWSVPRGLAGDWETQYF. The CDR3 region has the DNA TGTGCCTGGAGTGTACCCCGAGGACTAGCGGGAGATTGGGAGACCCAGTACTTC.

The chain employs TRBV29-1 and TRBJ2-3; no reliable D call. This CDR3 is built from 12 residues. Germline lookup yields CDR1 SQVTM and CDR2 ANQGSEA. V shed 1 base and J shed 10 bases, with 12 bases lying between them. This CDR3 reads CSVEVDLHPQYF. The CDR3 DNA follows: TGCAGCGTTGAAGTCGACCTTCATCCGCAGTATTTT.

This chain's CDR3 is CASSSPGYRTEAFF. The CDR3 region has the DNA TGTGCCAGCAGCTCACCAGGGTATCGGACTGAAGCTTTCTTT. V usage is TRBV7-9 and J usage is TRBJ1-1, with TRBD1 as a possible D gene (5 bases). There are 14 residues in the CDR3. The V end lost 4 bases, the J end lost 5 bases, and 14 bases lay between the germline ends. The germline V gene encodes CDR1 SEHNR and CDR2 FQNEAQ (reference sequence).

This chain connects TRBV9 to TRBJ2-1, with TRBD2 identical over 11 bases. The ends lost 1 base at V and 7 bases at J; junction bases unmatched: 4. Looked up from germline, CDR1 is SGDLS and CDR2 is YYNGEE. The CDR3 contains 15 residues. This CDR3 is CASSVLASGRNEQFF. The CDR3, as DNA: TGTGCCAGCAGCGTATTGGCTAGCGGGAGGAATGAGCAGTTCTTC. Looking up the rest from reference TRBV9 and TRBJ2-1 gives the full variable domain: DSGVTQTPKHLITATGQRVTLRCSPRSGDLSVYWYQQSLDQGLQFLIQYYNGEERAKGNILERFSAQQFPDLHSELNLSSLELGDSALYFCASSVLASGRNEQFFGPGTRLTVL.

The chain carries TRBV11-2 and TRBJ1-1; the D is unclear. Trimming removed 4 bases from V and 5 bases from J, with 20 bases in between. The CDR3 contains 16 residues. CDR1 and CDR2 (germline): SGHAT, FQNNGV. The CDR3 loop reads CASSSIKRRGPTEAFF. CDR3 DNA sequence: TGTGCCAGCAGCTCGATAAAAAGAAGAGGACCGACTGAAGCTTTCTTT.

The rearrangement joins TRBV29-1 to TRBJ1-3, with no clear D. There are 16 residues in the CDR3. With 4 bases removed from V and 0 bases from J, the gap between germline ends came to 16 bases. The germline V gene encodes CDR1 SQVTM and CDR2 ANQGSEA. In DNA, the CDR3 is TGCAGCGTTGGAGGGAATCGCGGTCTCTCTGGAAACACCATATATTTT. It codes for CSVGGNRGLSGNTIYF.

The chain carries TRBV18 and TRBJ2-7; 8 nucleotides line up with TRBD2. The junction had 10 bases not matched to a gene; V was cut back by 3 bases and J by 6 bases. This CDR3 is built from 15 residues. Germline V gives CDR1 KGHSH, CDR2 LQKENI. The CDR3 coding sequence is TGTGCCAGCTCACCCTCGACGGGAGGGCTCGCCGAGCAGTACTTC. Translating gives CASSPSTGGLAEQYF.

A single count supports this clone. This rearrangement joins TRBV5-1 to TRBJ2-7; possible D gene TRBD1, 5 bases. V lost 0 bases and J lost 5, with 12 bases in between. In germline, CDR1 is SGHRS, CDR2 YFSETQ. The CDR3 contains 14 residues. CDR3 sequence reads: CASSLGQGKDEQYF. The CDR3 DNA sequence: TGCGCCAGCAGCTTGGGTCAGGGTAAGGACGAGCAGTACTTC.

In this sample, this clone turned up once. This rearrangement joins TRBV5-1 to TRBJ2-7, with 10 bases lining up with TRBD2. Losses at the gene ends were 0 bases for V and 1 base for J; bases not matched to a gene: 22. CDR1 and CDR2 from the germline V gene are SGHRS and YFSETQ. The CDR3 is 22 residues long. The CDR3 is CASSLALAGARLSIHRSYEQYF. In DNA, the CDR3 is TGCGCCAGCAGCTTGGCCCTAGCGGGGGCCCGCCTCTCGATACACCGGTCCTACGAGCAGTACTTC.

The rearrangement links TRBV20-1 to TRBJ2-5; D is unresolved. The CDR3 runs to 10 residues. V shed 6 bases and J shed 7 bases, with 9 bases lying between them. Looked up from germline, CDR1 is DFQATT and CDR2 is SNEGSKA (reference sequence). This chain's CDR3 is CSARWGTQYF. CDR3 DNA sequence: TGCAGTGCCAGATGGGGGACCCAGTACTTC.

The genes are TRBV29-1 and TRBJ2-1; D is unresolved. Germline loops: CDR1 SQVTM, CDR2 ANQGSEA. CDR3 length equals 14 residues. The V and J ends lost 3 bases and 0 bases respectively, with 9 bases between them. The chain's CDR3 is CSVDPDSSYNEQFF. CDR3 nucleotide sequence: TGCAGCGTTGACCCAGATAGCTCCTACAATGAGCAGTTCTTC.

The chain links TRBV5-1 to TRBJ2-1; D is tentatively TRBD1 or TRBD2 (6 bases each). Germline V gene sequence: CDR1 SGHRS, CDR2 YFSETQ. The V gene lost 3 bases and the J gene lost 5 bases, with 24 bases spanning the gap. The CDR3 extends over 18 amino acids. For the CDR3, the DNA is TGCGCCAGCAGCTCAACACCCCGGCTTGCGGGACATGACAATGAGCAGTTCTTC. Translating gives CASSSTPRLAGHDNEQFF.

CDR3 nucleotide sequence: TGTGCCAGCAGCTTAATTACAGGAGCCGAAAAACTGTTTTTT. It is translated as CASSLITGAEKLFF. The rearrangement joins TRBV11-2 to TRBJ1-4; D is perhaps TRBD1 (5 bases). Germline-derived CDR1 and CDR2 are SGHAT and FQNNGV. V shed 2 bases and J shed 8 bases, with 12 bases lying between them. The CDR3 sequence is 14 residues long. Drawing the rest from reference TRBV11-2 and TRBJ1-4, the complete variable domain is EAGVAQSPRYKIIEKRQSVAFWCNPISGHATLYWYQQILGQGPKLLIQFQNNGVVDDSQLPKDRFSAERLKGVDSTLKIQPAKLEDSAVYLCASSLITGAEKLFFGSGTQLSVL.

The genes are TRBV5-3 and TRBJ2-5, with D maybe TRBD1 (6 bases). TRBV5-3 is sorted into the ORF group, with uncertain function. The ends were cut back, 10 bases at V and 4 bases at J, with 20 bases in the middle. The CDR3 spans 14 residues. The CDR3 DNA sequence: TGTGCCTGCCCAACAGGGTTTTTCGGAGAGACCCAGTACTTC. Translated, it gives CACPTGFFGETQYF.

The chain employs TRBV20-1 and TRBJ2-5; no clear D. The CDR3 totals 11 residues. The V gene's germline CDR1 is DFQATT and CDR2 SNEGSKA (reference sequence). V was pared by 4 bases and J by 5 bases, with 8 bases between. The CDR3 sequence: CSANPGETQYF. The CDR3 DNA is TGCAGTGCTAATCCGGGCGAGACCCAGTACTTC.

The rearrangement uses TRBV5-6 and TRBJ2-7, with D unresolved. With 2 bases removed from V and 3 bases from J, the gap between germline ends came to 6 bases. Germline V gives CDR1 SGHDT, CDR2 YYEEEE. This CDR3 contains 12 residues. CDR3 amino acids: CASSFLDYEQYF. CDR3 coding DNA: TGTGCCAGCAGCTTTCTTGACTACGAGCAGTACTTC. The complete variable domain, with remaining parts taken from reference TRBV5-6 and TRBJ2-7, reads DAGVTQSPTHLIKTRGQQVTLRCSPKSGHDTVSWYQQALGQGPQFIFQYYEEEERQRGNFPDRFSGHQFPNYSSELNVNALLLGDSALYLCASSFLDYEQYFGPGTRLTVT.

The V and J genes are TRBV28 and TRBJ1-2; D gene uncertain. Germline V gene lookup returns CDR1 MDHEN and CDR2 SYDVKM. The ends were cut back, 2 bases at V and 8 bases at J, with 9 bases in the middle. This CDR3 is 12 amino acids long. In DNA form, the CDR3 reads TGTGCCAGCAGTTTAGTAGAGGGCGGCTACACCTTC. This sequence encodes CASSLVEGGYTF.

The chain employs TRBV28 and TRBJ2-7; TRBD2 agrees at 7 bases. The germline V gene encodes CDR1 MDHEN and CDR2 SYDVKM. Trimming cost V 7 bases and J 2 bases; bases outside gene matches: 11. CDR3 length equals 15 residues. For the CDR3, the DNA is TGTGCCAGCACCCCGGGCGGGGGTGTCGCCTACGAGCAGTACTTC. As protein: CASTPGGGVAYEQYF. Together with reference TRBV28 and TRBJ2-7, the CDR3 gives the full variable domain: DVKVTQSSRYLVKRTGEKVFLECVQDMDHENMFWYRQDPGLGLRLIYFSYDVKMKEKGDIPEGYSVSREKKERFSLILESASTNQTSMYLCASTPGGGVAYEQYFGPGTRLTVT.

The CDR3 DNA reads as TGTGCCAGCAGTATCGTGGGACACAGGAACACTGAAGCTTTCTTT. This translates into CASSIVGHRNTEAFF. The chain links TRBV28 to TRBJ1-1, with D perhaps TRBD1 (6 bases). V was cut by 5 bases and J by 1 base, with 14 bases left in between. The CDR3 has 15 amino acids. Per germline, CDR1 MDHEN and CDR2 SYDVKM.

V and J are TRBV7-9 and TRBJ1-2; TRBD1 is a possible D gene (5 bases). The CDR3 runs to 13 residues. V lost 0 bases to trimming and J lost 4 bases, with 6 bases between them. Germline V gives CDR1 SEHNR, CDR2 FQNEAQ (reference sequence). The CDR3 sequence is CASSLAGTYGYTF. The CDR3 DNA follows: TGTGCCAGCAGCTTAGCGGGGACCTATGGCTACACCTTC.

Turning to this clone: Other DNA sequences of this sample code for an identical CDR3. The chain carries TRBV9 and TRBJ2-3; D is perhaps TRBD1 or TRBD2 (5 bases each). Germline loops: CDR1 SGDLS, CDR2 YYNGEE. The CDR3 totals 14 residues. Trimming removed 0 bases at V and 4 bases at J, with 9 bases between. CDR3 residues: CASSVGGLADTQYF. CDR3 nucleotide sequence: TGTGCCAGCAGCGTAGGGGGGTTGGCAGATACGCAGTATTTT.

This chain joins TRBV30 and TRBJ1-2; maybe TRBD1 (5 bases). Germline loops: CDR1 GTSNPN, CDR2 SVGIG (reference sequence). CDR3 size: 14 residues. The ends were cut back, 0 bases at V and 8 bases at J, with 16 bases in the middle. The CDR3 region has the DNA TGTGCCTGGAGTGTTCTTCTTAGGGGAATGGGCTACACCTTC. It codes for CAWSVLLRGMGYTF.